These T cell receptor beta chains were read from a single sample in a study of cytomegalovirus exposure and HLA in healthy donors. The repertoire was sequenced with immunoSEQ multiplex PCR; TCRdb's copy has only in-frame clones and lacks some. Among some 160,000 clones listed, 81% were seen once. The specimen sequenced was PBMCs. The receptors originated from a man in his forties or fifties in good health and CMV-seropositive. CDR3s include the opening cysteine and the closing phenylalanine or tryptophan. The D gene is left open where the match is weak. Size values are once, few and many counts, or a class for expanded clones, and some rows have none.

14	few	TRBD1	TRBJ2-5	TRBV29-1	CSAGDRGLGETQYF	TGCAGCGCCGGGGACAGGGGGCTGGGGGAGACCCAGTACTTC
15	-	TRBD1	TRBJ1-4	TRBV15	CATSRPTGANEKLFF	TGTGCCACCAGCAGACCTACAGGGGCCAATGAAAAACTGTTTTTT
14	few	-	TRBJ1-5	TRBV30	CAWSVLRVGQPQHF	TGTGCCTGGAGTGTACTCAGGGTAGGTCAGCCCCAGCATTTT
15	-	TRBD1	TRBJ2-7	TRBV6-5	CASSYFRDRGSEQYF	TGTGCCAGCAGTTACTTCCGGGACAGGGGTAGCGAGCAGTACTTC
14	-	-	TRBJ1-6	TRBV6-1	CASRGTGIVSPLHF	TGTGCCAGCAGGGGAACAGGGATAGTTTCACCCCTCCACTTT
18	few	TRBD1	TRBJ1-5	TRBV28	CASSLSGHRGSQNQPQHF	TGTGCCAGCAGTTTATCGGGCCACAGGGGATCTCAAAATCAGCCCCAGCATTTT
15	few	TRBD2	TRBJ2-7	TRBV30	CAWSRLARSSHEQYF	TGTGCCTGGAGTAGACTAGCCAGGTCTTCCCACGAGCAGTACTTC
15	-	TRBD1	TRBJ1-2	TRBV5-1	CASSLKGQGAKGYTF	TGCGCCAGCAGCTTGAAGGGACAGGGGGCGAAGGGCTACACCTTC
14	-	-	TRBJ1-4	TRBV18	CASSLRTVDEKLFF	TGTGCCAGCTCCCTAAGGACAGTTGATGAAAAACTGTTTTTT
14	-	TRBD1	TRBJ2-7	TRBV10-3	CAIRPPDRAYEQYF	TGTGCCATCAGACCCCCGGACAGGGCCTACGAGCAGTACTTC
11	-	-	TRBJ1-1	TRBV25-1	CASSNTGKAFF	TGTGCCAGCAGTAATACAGGCAAAGCTTTCTTT
15	-	-	TRBJ2-2	TRBV5-1	CASSLPQGLTGELFF	TGCGCCAGCAGCTTGCCTCAGGGCCTTACCGGGGAGCTGTTTTTT
15	once	TRBD2	TRBJ2-1	TRBV9	CASSEAGASYNEQFF	TGTGCCAGCAGTGAAGCGGGGGCCTCCTACAATGAGCAGTTCTTC
12	once	-	TRBJ2-7	TRBV7-2	CASSLAGQEQYF	TGTGCCAGCAGCTTAGCCGGACAGGAGCAGTACTTC
15	-	-	TRBJ1-1	TRBV6-1	CASSEGPGVYTEAFF	TGTGCCAGCAGTGAAGGCCCCGGGGTGTACACTGAAGCTTTCTTT
12	-	-	TRBJ1-4	TRBV6-6	CASRIQGPGPHF	TGTGCCAGCAGAATACAGGGACCGGGACCGCATTTT
14	-	-	TRBJ1-1	TRBV5-1	CASSSLAGGTEAFF	TGCGCCAGCAGCTCCCTAGCGGGGGGCACTGAAGCTTTCTTT
13	-	-	TRBJ1-5	TRBV6-5	CASSRVGNQPQHF	TGTGCCAGCAGCCGAGTCGGTAATCAGCCCCAGCATTTT
16	-	TRBD2	TRBJ2-3	TRBV9	CASSVESGGAGDTQYF	TGTGCCAGCAGCGTAGAAAGCGGGGGGGCCGGAGATACGCAGTATTTT
16	-	TRBD1	TRBJ2-7	TRBV28	CASSGSGTVPLYEQYF	TGTGCCAGCAGTGGCTCCGGGACAGTCCCTCTCTACGAGCAGTACTTC
15	-	TRBD2	TRBJ2-3	TRBV5-1	CASSALAGSTDTQYF	TGCGCCAGCAGCGCACTAGCGGGTAGCACAGATACGCAGTATTTT
15	-	-	TRBJ2-7	TRBV30	CAWSVLGTGFYEQYF	TGTGCCTGGAGTGTACTAGGGACTGGGTTCTACGAGCAGTACTTC
14	-	-	TRBJ2-6	TRBV5-1	CASGDSSGANVLTF	TGCGCCAGCGGCGACAGCTCTGGGGCCAACGTCCTGACTTTC
15	-	TRBD2	TRBJ2-1	TRBV7-9	CASSQRTSGGAWQFF	TGTGCCAGCAGCCAAAGGACTAGCGGGGGGGCGTGGCAGTTCTTC
16	-	-	TRBJ2-2	TRBV11-2	CASSSGGGRSTGELFF	TGTGCCAGCAGCTCGGGGGGCGGGAGATCAACCGGGGAGCTGTTTTTT
14	-	-	TRBJ1-1	TRBV19	CASSTRESNTEAFF	TGTGCCAGTAGTACTAGGGAGTCGAACACTGAAGCTTTCTTT
13	-	-	TRBJ2-3	TRBV6-5	CASSYDGSDTQYF	TGTGCCAGCAGTTACGACGGGTCAGATACGCAGTATTTT
14	once	TRBD2	TRBJ2-3	TRBV30	CAWNPGGGPDTQYF	TGTGCCTGGAACCCAGGCGGGGGGCCAGATACGCAGTATTTT